This entry lists 2 T cell receptor beta chains sequenced from one sample in a study of blood T cell repertoires in COVID-19. The assay was immunoSEQ multiplex PCR, and TCRdb's table has in-frame clones only and misses some. The repertoire holds 120,000 to 150,000 clones, with 70% to 90% as singletons. Sequenced sample: peripheral blood. These receptors came from a human donor in a cohort sampled during active COVID-19.

The rearrangement joins TRBV7-6 to TRBJ2-3, with TRBD2 identical over 10 bases. Germline CDR1 is SGHVS and CDR2 is FNYEAQ. V gave up 0 bases and J gave up 4 bases; unmatched junction bases: 19. CDR3 size: 21 residues. This CDR3 reads CASSLAYRLAGENRKPDTQYF. The CDR3 region has the DNA TGTGCCAGCAGCTTAGCTTATCGGCTAGCGGGAGAAAACCGAAAACCAGATACGCAGTATTTT.

The genes are TRBV24-1 and TRBJ2-2; 11 nucleotides line up with TRBD2. CDR1 is KGHDR, CDR2 SFDVKD, per germline. The CDR3 has 18 amino acids. The ends lost 4 bases at V and 2 bases at J; junction bases unmatched: 8. The CDR3 loop reads CATSDTLTSGANTGELFF. The DNA for the CDR3 is TGTGCCACCAGTGACACGCTGACTAGCGGGGCCAACACCGGGGAGCTGTTTTTT.